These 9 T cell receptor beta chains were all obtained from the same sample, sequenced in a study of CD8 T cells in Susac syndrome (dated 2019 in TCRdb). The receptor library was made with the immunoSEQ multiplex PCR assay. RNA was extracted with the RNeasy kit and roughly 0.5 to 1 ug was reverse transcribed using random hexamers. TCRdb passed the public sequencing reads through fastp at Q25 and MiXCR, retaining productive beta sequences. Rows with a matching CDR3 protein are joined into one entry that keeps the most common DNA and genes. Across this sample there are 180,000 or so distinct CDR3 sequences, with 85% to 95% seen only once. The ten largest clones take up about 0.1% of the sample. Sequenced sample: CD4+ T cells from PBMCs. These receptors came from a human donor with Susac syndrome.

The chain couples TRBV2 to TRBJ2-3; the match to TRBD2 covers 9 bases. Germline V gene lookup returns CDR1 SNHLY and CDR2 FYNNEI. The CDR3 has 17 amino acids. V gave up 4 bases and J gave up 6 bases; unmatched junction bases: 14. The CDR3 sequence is CASSVSLAGPRSDTQYF. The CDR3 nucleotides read TGTGCCAGCAGTGTTTCTCTAGCGGGGCCGAGATCGGATACGCAGTATTTT.

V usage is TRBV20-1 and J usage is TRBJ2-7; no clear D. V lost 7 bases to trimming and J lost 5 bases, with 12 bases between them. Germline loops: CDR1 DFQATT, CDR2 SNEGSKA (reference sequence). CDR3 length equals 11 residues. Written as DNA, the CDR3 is TGCAGTGGTAGGAGCGTCAACGAGCAGTACTTC. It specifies CSGRSVNEQYF.

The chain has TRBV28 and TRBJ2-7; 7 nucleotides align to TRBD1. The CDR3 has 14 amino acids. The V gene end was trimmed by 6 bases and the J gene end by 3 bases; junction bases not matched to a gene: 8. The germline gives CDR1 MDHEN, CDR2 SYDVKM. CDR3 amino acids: CASRTGTDIYEQYF. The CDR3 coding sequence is TGTGCCAGCAGGACCGGGACAGACATCTACGAGCAGTACTTC.

For the CDR3, the DNA is TGTGCCTGGAGTGGGCAGTCGAACACTGAAGCTTTCTTT. It specifies CAWSGQSNTEAFF. The V call is TRBV30, the J call TRBJ1-1; D is undetermined. Between the trimmed V and J ends, which lost 1 base and 1 base, there was a span of 7 bases. CDR1 and CDR2 (germline): GTSNPN, SVGIG (reference sequence). This CDR3 is built from 13 residues. The whole variable domain, remainder taken from reference TRBV30 and TRBJ1-1, is SQTIHQWPATLVQPVGSPLSLECTVEGTSNPNLYWYRQAAGRGLQLLFYSVGIGQISSEVPQNLSASRPQDRQFILSSKKLLLSDSGFYLCAWSGQSNTEAFFGQGTRLTVV.

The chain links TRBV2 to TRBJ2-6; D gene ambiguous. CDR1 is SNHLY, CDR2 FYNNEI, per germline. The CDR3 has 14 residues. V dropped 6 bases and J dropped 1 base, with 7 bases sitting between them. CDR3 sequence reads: CASRGLSGANVLTF. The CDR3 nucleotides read TGTGCCAGCAGGGGTCTATCTGGGGCCAACGTCCTGACTTTC.

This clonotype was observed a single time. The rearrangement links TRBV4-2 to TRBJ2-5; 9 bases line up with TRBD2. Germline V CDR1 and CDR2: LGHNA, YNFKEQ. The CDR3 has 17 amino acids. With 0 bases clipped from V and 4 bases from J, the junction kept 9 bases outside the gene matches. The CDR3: CASSQDRSSGSGETQYF. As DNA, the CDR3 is TGTGCCAGCAGCCAAGATCGGAGTAGCGGGAGCGGAGAGACCCAGTACTTC.

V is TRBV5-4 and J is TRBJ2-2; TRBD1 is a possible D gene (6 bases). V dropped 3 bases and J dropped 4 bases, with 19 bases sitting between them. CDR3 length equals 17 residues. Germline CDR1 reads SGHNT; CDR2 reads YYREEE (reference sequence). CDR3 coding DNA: TGTGCCAGCAGCTCCTCCGGGACACCCTCCTTCACCGGGGAGCTGTTTTTT. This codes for CASSSSGTPSFTGELFF.

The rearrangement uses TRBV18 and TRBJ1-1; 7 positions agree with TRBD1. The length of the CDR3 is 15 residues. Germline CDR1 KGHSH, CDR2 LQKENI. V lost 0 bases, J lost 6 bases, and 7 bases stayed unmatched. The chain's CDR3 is CASSPPGQRGSEAFF. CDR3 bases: TGTGCCAGCTCACCACCGGGACAGCGAGGCTCTGAAGCTTTCTTT. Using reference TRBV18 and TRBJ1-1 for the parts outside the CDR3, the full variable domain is NAGVMQNPRHLVRRRGQEARLRCSPMKGHSHVYWYRQLPEEGLKFMVYLQKENIIDESGMPKERFSAEFPKEGPSILRIQQVVRGDSAAYFCASSPPGQRGSEAFFGQGTRLTVV.

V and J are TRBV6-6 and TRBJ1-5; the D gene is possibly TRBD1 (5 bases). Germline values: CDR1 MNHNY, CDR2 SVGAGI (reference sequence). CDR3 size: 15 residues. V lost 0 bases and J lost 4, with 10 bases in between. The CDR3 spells CASSYSTTANQPQHF. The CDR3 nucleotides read TGTGCCAGCAGTTACTCTACGACAGCAAATCAGCCCCAGCATTTT.